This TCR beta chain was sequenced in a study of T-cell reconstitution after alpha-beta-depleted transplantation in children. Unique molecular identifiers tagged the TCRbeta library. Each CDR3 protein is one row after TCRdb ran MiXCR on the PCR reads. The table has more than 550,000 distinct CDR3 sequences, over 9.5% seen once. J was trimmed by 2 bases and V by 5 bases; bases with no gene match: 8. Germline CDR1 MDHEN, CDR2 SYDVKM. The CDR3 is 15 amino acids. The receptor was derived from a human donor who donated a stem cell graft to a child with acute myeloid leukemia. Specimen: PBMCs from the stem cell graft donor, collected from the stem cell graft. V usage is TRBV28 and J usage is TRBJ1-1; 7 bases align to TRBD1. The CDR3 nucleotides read TGTGCCAGCAGTGCGCGTAGGGGGCTCAACACTGAAGCTTTCTTT. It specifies CASSARRGLNTEAFF.